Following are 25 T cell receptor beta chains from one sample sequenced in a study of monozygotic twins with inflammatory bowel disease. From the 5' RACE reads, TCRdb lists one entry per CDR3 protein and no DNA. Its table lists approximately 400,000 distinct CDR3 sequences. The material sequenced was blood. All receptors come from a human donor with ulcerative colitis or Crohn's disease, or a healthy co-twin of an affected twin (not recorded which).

The CDR3 sequence is CASSLGLAGIYEQYF. The chain joins TRBV12-3 or TRBV12-4 to TRBJ2-7; absent DNA, TCRdb's TRBD2 call cannot be checked. The CDR3 has 15 amino acids.

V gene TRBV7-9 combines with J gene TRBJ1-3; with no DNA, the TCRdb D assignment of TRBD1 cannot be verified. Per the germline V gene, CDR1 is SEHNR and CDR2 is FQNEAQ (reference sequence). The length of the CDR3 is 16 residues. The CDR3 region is CASSQDGAFSGNTIYF.

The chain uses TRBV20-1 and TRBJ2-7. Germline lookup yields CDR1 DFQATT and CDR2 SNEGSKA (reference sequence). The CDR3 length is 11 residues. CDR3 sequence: CSAKTEYEQCF.

This CDR3 is CASSELETGMGEKLFF. The chain has TRBV25-1 and TRBJ1-4; the D call of TRBD1 rests on TCRdb alone, since no DNA is present to check it. The CDR3 length is 16 residues. Germline V gene lookup returns CDR1 MGHDK and CDR2 SYGVNS.

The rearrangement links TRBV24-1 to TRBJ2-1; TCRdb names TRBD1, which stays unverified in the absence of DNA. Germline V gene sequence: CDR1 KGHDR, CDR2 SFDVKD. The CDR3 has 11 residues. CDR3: CATAGRGLQFF.

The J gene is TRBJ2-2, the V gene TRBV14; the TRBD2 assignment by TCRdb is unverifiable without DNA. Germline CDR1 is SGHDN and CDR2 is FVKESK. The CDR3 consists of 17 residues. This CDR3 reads CASSQLQIAGFTGELFF.

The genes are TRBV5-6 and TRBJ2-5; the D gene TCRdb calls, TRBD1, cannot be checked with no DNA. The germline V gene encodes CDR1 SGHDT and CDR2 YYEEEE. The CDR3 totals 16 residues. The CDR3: CASSFPWGAPGETQYF.

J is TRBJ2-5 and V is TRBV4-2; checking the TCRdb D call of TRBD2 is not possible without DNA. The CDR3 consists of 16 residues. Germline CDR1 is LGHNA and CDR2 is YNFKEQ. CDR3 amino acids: CASSQDQRGGGKTQYF.

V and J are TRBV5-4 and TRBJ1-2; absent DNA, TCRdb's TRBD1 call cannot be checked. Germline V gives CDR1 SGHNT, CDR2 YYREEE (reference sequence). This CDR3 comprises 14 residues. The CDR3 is CASSKAGGGYGYTF. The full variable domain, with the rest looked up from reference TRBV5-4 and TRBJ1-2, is ETGVTQSPTHLIKTRGQQVTLRCSSQSGHNTVSWYQQALGQGPQFIFQYYREEENGRGNFPPRFSGLQFPNYSSELNVNALELDDSALYLCASSKAGGGYGYTFGSGTRLTVV.

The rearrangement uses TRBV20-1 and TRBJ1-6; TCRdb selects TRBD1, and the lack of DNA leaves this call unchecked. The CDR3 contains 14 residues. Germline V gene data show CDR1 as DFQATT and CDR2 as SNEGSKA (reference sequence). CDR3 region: CSATDWDSNSPLHF.

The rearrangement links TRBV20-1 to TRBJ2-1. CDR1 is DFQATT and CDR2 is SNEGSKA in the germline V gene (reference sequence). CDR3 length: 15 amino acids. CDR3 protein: CSARGAGGTYNEQFF.

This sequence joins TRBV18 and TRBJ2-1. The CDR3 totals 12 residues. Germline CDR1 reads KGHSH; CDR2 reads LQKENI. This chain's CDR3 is CASSFRTNEQFF.

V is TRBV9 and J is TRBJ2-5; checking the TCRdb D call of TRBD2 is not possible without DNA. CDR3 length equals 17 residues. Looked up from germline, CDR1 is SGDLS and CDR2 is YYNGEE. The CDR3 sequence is CASSAGTSGGIEETQYF.

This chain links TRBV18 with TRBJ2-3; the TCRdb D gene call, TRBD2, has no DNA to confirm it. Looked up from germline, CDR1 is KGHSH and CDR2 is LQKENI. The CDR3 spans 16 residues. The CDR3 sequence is CASSAGTSGSTDTQYF.

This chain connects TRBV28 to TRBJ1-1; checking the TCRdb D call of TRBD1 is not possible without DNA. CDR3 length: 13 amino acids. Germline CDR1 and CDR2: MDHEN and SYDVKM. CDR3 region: CASVHNSNTEAFF.

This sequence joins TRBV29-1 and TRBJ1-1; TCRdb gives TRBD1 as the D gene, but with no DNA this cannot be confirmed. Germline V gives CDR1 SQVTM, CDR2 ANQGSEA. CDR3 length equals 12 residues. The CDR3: CSARQVPTEAFF.

Here the CDR3 reads CATSGTGTSGLSLYNEQFF. The rearrangement joins TRBV15 to TRBJ2-1; TCRdb lists TRBD2, though no DNA is available to test this call. The CDR3 loop spans 19 amino acids. Germline V gene data show CDR1 as LNHNV and CDR2 as YYDKDF (reference sequence).

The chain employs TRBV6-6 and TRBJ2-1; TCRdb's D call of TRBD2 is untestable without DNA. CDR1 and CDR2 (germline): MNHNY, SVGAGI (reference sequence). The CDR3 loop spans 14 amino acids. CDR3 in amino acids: CASSYRGPNNEQFF.

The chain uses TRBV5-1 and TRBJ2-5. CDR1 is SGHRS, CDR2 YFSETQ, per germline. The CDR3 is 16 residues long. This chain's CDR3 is CASSFGGRLLGETQYF.

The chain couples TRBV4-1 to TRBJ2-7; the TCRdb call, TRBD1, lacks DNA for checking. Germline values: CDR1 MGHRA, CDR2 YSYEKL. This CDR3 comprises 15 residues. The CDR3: CASSQVSGPSYEQYF.

This chain's CDR3 is CASSSGRSQTQYF. The V and J genes are TRBV11-2 and TRBJ2-5; TCRdb returns TRBD2, unconfirmable since there is no DNA. The CDR3 totals 13 residues. The germline CDR1 and CDR2 sequences are SGHAT and FQNNGV. Full variable domain (outside the CDR3, taken from reference TRBV11-2 and TRBJ2-5): EAGVAQSPRYKIIEKRQSVAFWCNPISGHATLYWYQQILGQGPKLLIQFQNNGVVDDSQLPKDRFSAERLKGVDSTLKIQPAKLEDSAVYLCASSSGRSQTQYFGPGTRLLVL.

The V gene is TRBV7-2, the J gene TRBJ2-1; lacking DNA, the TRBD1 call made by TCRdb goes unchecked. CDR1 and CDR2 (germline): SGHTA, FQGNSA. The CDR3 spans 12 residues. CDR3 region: CASSTLGGQWFF.

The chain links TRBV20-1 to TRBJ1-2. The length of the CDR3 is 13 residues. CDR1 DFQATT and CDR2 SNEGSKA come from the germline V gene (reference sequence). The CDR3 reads CSARDQGSSGYTF.

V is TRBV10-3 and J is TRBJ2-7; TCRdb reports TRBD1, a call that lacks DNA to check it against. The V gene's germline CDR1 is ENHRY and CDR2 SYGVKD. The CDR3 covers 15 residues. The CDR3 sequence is CAISESMGQDYEQYF.

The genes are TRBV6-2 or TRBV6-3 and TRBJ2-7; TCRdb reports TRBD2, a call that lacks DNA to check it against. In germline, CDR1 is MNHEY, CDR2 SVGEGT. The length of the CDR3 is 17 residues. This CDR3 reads CASSPRTSGSLNYEQYF.